This is a list of T cell receptor beta chains from one sample in a study of long-term antiretroviral therapy in people with HIV. Some clones are missing from TCRdb's copy, which holds only in-frame ones; the method was immunoSEQ multiplex PCR. The data contain approximately 35,000 clones, 65% to 80% of them singletons. The sample consisted of unsorted PBMCs, taken 3.1 years after starting antiretroviral therapy. These receptors were collected from a woman between 45 and 65 years old with HIV. CDR3s include the opening cysteine and the closing phenylalanine or tryptophan. A D gene is named only where the DNA matches it firmly. A row's size may be missing; if present it is once, few, many or a size class.

D gene: .
J gene: TRBJ1-4
V gene: TRBV18
clone size: .
CDR3 length: 14
CDR3 protein: CASSPRSSTEKLFF
CDR3 DNA: TGTGCCAGCTCACCACGAAGCTCGACAGAGAAACTGTTTTTT

D gene: .
J gene: TRBJ1-5
V gene: TRBV30
clone size: once
CDR3 length: 14
CDR3 protein: CAWSVGVGNQPQHF
CDR3 DNA: TGTGCCTGGAGTGTAGGGGTGGGCAATCAGCCCCAGCATTTT

D gene: .
J gene: TRBJ1-6
V gene: TRBV11-2
clone size: .
CDR3 length: 15
CDR3 protein: CASSLAPAGDSPLHF
CDR3 DNA: TGTGCCAGCAGCTTAGCCCCAGCGGGCGATTCACCCCTCCACTTT

D gene: .
J gene: TRBJ2-7
V gene: TRBV7-2
clone size: .
CDR3 length: 13
CDR3 protein: CASSLAGKGEQYF
CDR3 DNA: TGTGCCAGCAGCCTCGCAGGGAAGGGCGAGCAGTACTTC

D gene: .
J gene: TRBJ1-1
V gene: TRBV7-2
clone size: once
CDR3 length: 15
CDR3 protein: CASSLGAGRNTEAFF
CDR3 DNA: TGTGCCAGCAGCTTAGGGGCAGGGAGGAACACTGAAGCTTTCTTT

D gene: .
J gene: TRBJ2-5
V gene: TRBV6-1
clone size: .
CDR3 length: 15
CDR3 protein: CASRKQTRSQETQYF
CDR3 DNA: TGTGCCAGCAGAAAACAGACTAGGTCCCAAGAGACCCAGTACTTC

D gene: TRBD2
J gene: TRBJ2-2
V gene: TRBV9
clone size: .
CDR3 length: 15
CDR3 protein: CASSVVTSNTGELFF
CDR3 DNA: TGTGCCAGCAGCGTAGTGACTAGCAATACCGGGGAGCTGTTTTTT

D gene: TRBD1
J gene: TRBJ2-7
V gene: TRBV5-5
clone size: .
CDR3 length: 15
CDR3 protein: CASSLGPDRGYEQYF
CDR3 DNA: TGTGCCAGCAGCCTGGGACCCGACAGGGGCTACGAGCAGTACTTC

D gene: TRBD1
J gene: TRBJ1-6
V gene: TRBV6-6
clone size: .
CDR3 length: 14
CDR3 protein: CASRAGTGLSPLHF
CDR3 DNA: TGTGCCAGCAGAGCCGGGACAGGGCTTTCACCCCTCCACTTT

D gene: .
J gene: TRBJ2-1
V gene: TRBV5-1
clone size: .
CDR3 length: 15
CDR3 protein: CASGPGKGFYNEQFF
CDR3 DNA: TGCGCCAGCGGACCGGGGAAGGGGTTTTACAATGAGCAGTTCTTC

D gene: .
J gene: TRBJ2-7
V gene: TRBV7-9
clone size: .
CDR3 length: 16
CDR3 protein: CASSSILWDRGWKQYF
CDR3 DNA: TGTGCCAGCAGCTCTATACTTTGGGACCGGGGCTGGAAGCAGTACTTC

D gene: TRBD1
J gene: TRBJ1-1
V gene: TRBV10-3
clone size: once
CDR3 length: 13
CDR3 protein: CAISGAGQIEAFF
CDR3 DNA: TGTGCCATCAGTGGGGCGGGACAGATTGAAGCTTTCTTT

D gene: TRBD1
J gene: TRBJ2-1
V gene: TRBV5-1
clone size: .
CDR3 length: 13
CDR3 protein: CASSFTGGDEQFF
CDR3 DNA: TGCGCCAGCAGCTTTACAGGGGGCGATGAGCAGTTCTTC

D gene: .
J gene: TRBJ1-4
V gene: TRBV7-6
clone size: .
CDR3 length: 15
CDR3 protein: CASSRLKGTNEKLFF
CDR3 DNA: TGTGCCAGCAGCCGTCTGAAGGGTACTAATGAAAAACTGTTTTTT

D gene: .
J gene: TRBJ1-1
V gene: TRBV15
clone size: .
CDR3 length: 13
CDR3 protein: CATSSQRNTEAFF
CDR3 DNA: TGTGCCACCAGTTCACAGAGGAACACTGAAGCTTTCTTT

D gene: .
J gene: TRBJ2-2
V gene: TRBV5-6
clone size: .
CDR3 length: 13
CDR3 protein: CASSLTNTGELFF
CDR3 DNA: TGTGCCAGCAGCTTGACGAACACCGGGGAGCTGTTTTTT

D gene: .
J gene: TRBJ1-2
V gene: TRBV29-1
clone size: .
CDR3 length: 14
CDR3 protein: CSVDVTGTNYGYTF
CDR3 DNA: TGCAGCGTTGATGTCACAGGAACTAACTATGGCTACACCTTC

D gene: TRBD1
J gene: TRBJ2-7
V gene: TRBV11-2
clone size: .
CDR3 length: 17
CDR3 protein: CASSLGGGQGLSYEQYF
CDR3 DNA: TGTGCCAGCAGCTTAGGGGGAGGACAGGGCCTCTCCTACGAGCAGTACTTC

D gene: TRBD2
J gene: TRBJ2-1
V gene: TRBV7-9
clone size: .
CDR3 length: 12
CDR3 protein: CASSREGDEQFF
CDR3 DNA: TGTGCCAGCAGCCGGGAGGGAGATGAGCAGTTCTTC

D gene: .
J gene: TRBJ1-5
V gene: TRBV27
clone size: once
CDR3 length: 13
CDR3 protein: CASSPASNQPQHF
CDR3 DNA: TGTGCCAGCAGCCCGGCGAGCAATCAGCCCCAGCATTTT

D gene: .
J gene: TRBJ1-2
V gene: TRBV20-1
clone size: .
CDR3 length: 10
CDR3 protein: CSASLKLGTF
CDR3 DNA: TGCAGTGCTAGCCTAAAGCTCGGCACCTTC